Below, 7 T cell receptor beta chains from the same sample are listed, as sequenced in a study of Tregs in tolerant kidney transplant recipients. Sequencing used immunoSEQ multiplex PCR; TCRdb keeps in-frame clones, though not all of them. The sample has 75,000 to 80,000 clones, around 90% seen once. Sequences were derived from Tregs from blood, sampled before the transplant. The source of these receptors is a human donor who received a combined kidney and bone marrow transplant.

The rearrangement joins TRBV7-9 to TRBJ2-5; tentative D call: TRBD1 (5 bases). Germline CDR1 is SEHNR and CDR2 is FQNEAQ (reference sequence). The CDR3 is made up of 16 amino acids. The V and J ends lost 1 base and 4 bases respectively, with 16 bases between them. In DNA form, the CDR3 reads TGTGCCAGCAGCTTAGTATTGGGTACAGGTTTAGAGACCCAGTACTTC. Its protein is CASSLVLGTGLETQYF.

This chain links TRBV15 with TRBJ2-2, with D perhaps TRBD2 (6 bases). Trimming took 0 bases from V and 0 from J, leaving 17 bases between them. Germline V gene lookup returns CDR1 LNHNV and CDR2 YYDKDF (reference sequence). The CDR3 extends over 19 amino acids. CDR3 residues: CATSRDPGPGTANTGELFF. CDR3 coding DNA: TGTGCCACCAGCAGAGATCCGGGCCCCGGGACTGCGAACACCGGGGAGCTGTTTTTT.

This chain links TRBV10-1 with TRBJ2-3, with unresolved D. The V end was cut by 8 bases, the J end by 4 bases, with 7 bases between. The CDR3 is 11 amino acids. Per the germline V gene, CDR1 is WNHNN and CDR2 is SYGVQD (reference sequence). CDR3 bases: TGCGCCAGCCCAAGGGCAGATACGCAGTATTTT. Protein: CASPRADTQYF.

The CDR3: CASSLGYVTDTQYF. CDR3 DNA: TGTGCCAGCAGCTTAGGTTACGTCACAGATACGCAGTATTTT. V gene TRBV7-9 combines with J gene TRBJ2-3; D is uncertain. Trimming removed 1 base from V and 2 bases from J, with 7 bases in between. Germline V gives CDR1 SEHNR, CDR2 FQNEAQ (reference sequence). CDR3 size: 14 residues.

The chain recombines TRBV11-1 with TRBJ2-7; tentatively, D is TRBD1 or TRBD2 (5 bases each). CDR1 SGHAT and CDR2 FQDESV come from the germline V gene (reference sequence). The V gene lost 5 bases and the J gene lost 6 bases, with 11 bases spanning the gap. This CDR3 is 12 amino acids long. In nucleotides, the CDR3 is TGTGCCAGCAGCCTCCGGGGCGTCGAGCAGTACTTC. It translates to CASSLRGVEQYF. Complete variable domain (other parts from reference TRBV11-1 and TRBJ2-7): EAEVAQSPRYKITEKSQAVAFWCDPISGHATLYWYRQILGQGPELLVQFQDESVVDDSQLPKDRFSAERLKGVDSTLKIQPAELGDSAMYLCASSLRGVEQYFGPGTRLTVT.

The rearrangement joins TRBV9 to TRBJ2-7; 14 bases are shared with TRBD2. The CDR3 spans 17 residues. The germline V gene encodes CDR1 SGDLS and CDR2 YYNGEE. Trimming took 2 bases from V and 1 from J; bases not matched to a gene: 5. Here the CDR3 DNA reads TGTGCCAGCAGCGTGGGACTAGCGGGAGCCATTTCCTACGAGCAGTACTTC. Its translation is CASSVGLAGAISYEQYF.

The CDR3 reads CASSLGATLPYNEQFF. CDR3 DNA sequence: TGTGCCAGCAGCTTAGGGGCTACCCTGCCCTACAATGAGCAGTTCTTC. The gene calls are TRBV7-2 and TRBJ2-1; D is unresolved. This CDR3 comprises 16 residues. V dropped 1 base and J dropped 2 bases, with 12 bases sitting between them. Germline V gene sequence: CDR1 SGHTA, CDR2 FQGNSA.